The present T cell receptor (beta chain) was sequenced within a study of shared T cell receptors in the human thymus. Only in-frame clones appear in the TCRdb table, and some are missing; sequencing was by immunoSEQ multiplex PCR. The sample yields 600,000 or so clones, over 75% seen once. This clone was seen only once. CDR3 length equals 11 residues. The V and J ends lost 6 bases and 6 bases respectively, with 8 bases between them. Germline loops: CDR1 MNHEY, CDR2 SVGAGI. The same specimen was also included in a second study, on human thymus T cells. In that study: Healthy Finnish infants undergoing corrective surgery for congenital heart defects were used as donors. Resections from corrective heart surgery supplied the thymus tissue. Both thymic and peripheral blood repertoires showed apparently biased V and J usage. Thymic repertoires of unrelated individuals were reported in related research to overlap highly.

The sample comprised thymocytes. The chain recombines TRBV6-5 with TRBJ1-2; D unclear. This TCR was sampled from a boy younger than two with a congenital heart defect. Here the CDR3 reads CASRTSDGYTF. Written as DNA, the CDR3 is TGTGCCAGCAGAACATCCGATGGCTACACCTTC.